This T cell receptor beta chain derives from a study of T cells in Graves' hyperthyroidism and ophthalmopathy. V was cut by 3 bases and J by 7 bases, with 13 bases left in between. CDR3 length equals 14 residues. The germline V gene encodes CDR1 SGDLS and CDR2 YYNGEE. This clonotype has at least ten counts. Regions amplified from RNA transcripts were the TCR beta CDR3 regions. Carried out on the TCR CDR3, a first-round RT-PCR used the HTBI primer set. TCRdb used MiXCR to reprocess the multiplex PCR reads, holding one entry per CDR3 protein. The profile shows under 400,000 distinct CDR3 sequences, less than 20% of them singletons.

This clonotype was obtained from a woman younger than 30 with Graves' hyperthyroidism that later progressed to Graves' ophthalmopathy. This sequence joins TRBV9 and TRBJ1-4; D may be TRBD1 (5 bases). The sample taken for sequencing was blood. The CDR3 protein is CASSGYGTGEKLFF. The CDR3 DNA is TGTGCCAGCAGCGGATACGGGACCGGTGAAAAACTGTTTTTT.